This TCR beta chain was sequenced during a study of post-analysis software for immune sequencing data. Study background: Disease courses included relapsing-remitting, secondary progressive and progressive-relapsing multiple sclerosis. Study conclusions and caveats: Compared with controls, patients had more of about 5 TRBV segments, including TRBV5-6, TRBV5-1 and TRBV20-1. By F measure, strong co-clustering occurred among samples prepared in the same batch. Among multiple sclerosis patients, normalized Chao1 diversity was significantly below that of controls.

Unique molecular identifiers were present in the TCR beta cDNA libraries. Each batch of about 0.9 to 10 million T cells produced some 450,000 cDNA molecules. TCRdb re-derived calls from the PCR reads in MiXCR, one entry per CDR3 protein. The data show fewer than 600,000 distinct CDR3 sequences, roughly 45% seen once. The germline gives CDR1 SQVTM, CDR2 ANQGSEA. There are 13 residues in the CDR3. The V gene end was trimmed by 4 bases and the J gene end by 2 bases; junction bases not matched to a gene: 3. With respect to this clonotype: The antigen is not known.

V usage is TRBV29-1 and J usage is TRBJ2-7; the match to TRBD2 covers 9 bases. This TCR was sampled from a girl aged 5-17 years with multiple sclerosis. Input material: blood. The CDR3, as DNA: TGCAGCGTTGGCGGGAGGGCCGCCTACGAGCAGTACTTC. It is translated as CSVGGRAAYEQYF.